This entry describes one TCR beta chain. This entry is derived from a study of blood T cell repertoires in COVID-19. Across the study: Sites in the United States, Italy and Spain provided acute and convalescent COVID-19 samples.

TCRdb's copy holds only in-frame clones and misses some; the assay was immunoSEQ multiplex PCR. The sample gives approximately 210,000 clones, 81% of which show up once; approximately 9% is in the top ten. The specimen was PBMCs or T cells enriched from blood (not recorded which). The sequence was collected from a woman between 45 and 60 years old with acute COVID-19.

CDR3 protein: CASSPERTGGDEQYF. The CDR3 DNA follows: TGCGCCAGCAGCCCCGAACGGACAGGGGGGGACGAGCAGTACTTC. The chain couples TRBV5-1 to TRBJ2-7, with TRBD1 matching over 10 bases. CDR1 SGHRS and CDR2 YFSETQ come from the germline V gene. Losses at the gene ends were 4 bases for V and 5 bases for J; bases not matched to a gene: 9. The CDR3 consists of 15 residues.